Listed here is a single T cell receptor (beta chain). Its antigen is not identified. The record originates from a study of OX40 agonist ivuxolimab in advanced cancers. Profiling relied on immunoSEQ multiplex PCR, and the TCRdb table lists in-frame clones only, not all of them. The table has about 67,000 clones, 80% to 90% seen once. General observations from the study: Some nonresponders additionally presented with little normalized T-cell clonal expansion. Expanded peripheral T cell antigen specificity was not determined. Researchers report that CD8+ T cells had, on average, more expanded clones than CD4+.

The receptor was isolated from an adult with an advanced solid tumor such as melanoma, head and neck, liver or kidney cancer. Source: CD4+ or CD8+ T cells sorted from blood, taken in a trial of the OX40 agonist ivuxolimab.

CDR3 nucleotide sequence: TGCGCCAGCAGCGCCGACCCGGGTCGGGTTGATGGCTACACCTTC. It is translated as CASSADPGRVDGYTF. The chain couples TRBV5-1 to TRBJ1-2; D is uncertain. V lost 4 bases and J lost 6, with 19 bases in between. Germline assignment: CDR1 SGHRS and CDR2 YFSETQ. The CDR3 has 15 amino acids. The whole variable domain, remainder taken from reference TRBV5-1 and TRBJ1-2, is KAGVTQTPRYLIKTRGQQVTLSCSPISGHRSVSWYQQTPGQGLQFLFEYFSETQRNKGNFPGRFSGRQFSNSRSEMNVSTLELGDSALYLCASSADPGRVDGYTFGSGTRLTVV.